The entry below gives a single T cell receptor beta chain sequence along with its context. Its antigen has not been determined. No per-base quality is available; no much larger clone lies one base away. The data derive from a study of technical replicates of blood from a handful of donors (TCRdb year 2017). From its cysteine to its phenylalanine, the CDR3 spans 14 amino acids. Solely the CDR3 DNA is kept, with 42 bases framed from the first base. V loses 6 bases of germline sequence and J loses 5 bases, and the interval between the two ends is 15 bases. Via the germline V gene, CDR1 is MNHNS and CDR2 SASEGT. The library was produced with the immunoSEQ multiplex PCR assay. The clones in this table, taken by TCRdb from immuneACCESS, are in-frame only. Not every clone is retained; where verified, under half of the shortfall comes from an unresolved V gene, and the cause of the rest is unknown. This sample gives approximately 31,000 clones in total; roughly nine tenths of them show up just once. 3.5% to 5% of the sample goes to the ten largest clones.

This TCR derives from a human donor in good health. Some clones in this sample may be carry-over from other donors' samples. Here the chain combines TRBV6-1 and TRBJ2-3, and perhaps TRBD1 as D gene, on 5 matching bases. Sequenced input: PBMCs. In nucleotide form, the sequence is TGTGCCAGCAGAGTGACGCTAAGGGGAGATACGCAGTATTTT. Protein translation: CASRVTLRGDTQYF.